This entry lists 17 T cell receptor beta chains sequenced from one sample in a study of CD8 T cells in Susac syndrome. Random hexamers were used to reverse transcribe an amount of roughly 0.45 to 1 ug RNA. TCRdb re-derived calls from the immunoSEQ multiplex PCR reads in MiXCR, one entry per CDR3 protein. The table lists tens of thousands of distinct CDR3 sequences, approximately 94% of them singletons. Sequencing input: CD8+ T cells from PBMCs. The receptor source for this set is a human donor in good health.

This clonotype was recorded once. The chain employs TRBV6-4 and TRBJ2-1, with 10 bases lining up with TRBD1. The V and J ends lost 3 bases and 0 bases, in that order; junction bases with no gene match: 5. CDR1 is MRHNA, CDR2 SNTAGT, per germline. CDR3 length equals 17 residues. The CDR3 DNA reads TGTGCCAGCAGTGAACGGACAGGGGGGAGCTCCTACAATGAGCAGTTCTTC. This encodes CASSERTGGSSYNEQFF.

The chain couples TRBV3-1 to TRBJ2-1; possibly TRBD1 for D (6 bases). In germline, CDR1 is LGHDT, CDR2 YNNKEL (reference sequence). V was clipped by 3 bases and J by 2 bases, with 8 bases between them. CDR3 length: 14 residues. This CDR3 is CASSHEGAYNEQFF. The CDR3 DNA follows: TGTGCCAGCAGCCATGAGGGGGCCTACAATGAGCAGTTCTTC.

The V call is TRBV12-3 or TRBV12-4, the J call TRBJ2-2; TRBD1 matches 7 bases. Trimming cost V 4 bases and J 6 bases; bases outside gene matches: 11. The CDR3 runs 16 residues. The CDR3 is CASSSLDRESSGELFF. As DNA, the CDR3 is TGTGCCAGCAGTTCCTTAGACAGGGAATCTTCCGGGGAGCTGTTTTTT.

This clonotype was recorded only once. The chain couples TRBV12-3 or TRBV12-4 to TRBJ1-2; a weak D match, TRBD1 (6 bases). This CDR3 region has 14 residues. Trimming took off 2 bases at V and 4 bases at J, with 11 bases between the two ends. CDR3 loop: CASSLSQGGYGYTF. CDR3 sequence (DNA): TGTGCCAGCAGTTTATCACAGGGCGGCTATGGCTACACCTTC.

This rearrangement joins TRBV19 to TRBJ1-2; D gene uncertain. Germline assignment: CDR1 LNHDA and CDR2 SQIVND (reference sequence). V was clipped by 6 bases and J by 4 bases, with 18 bases between them. The CDR3 runs to 15 residues. In DNA, the CDR3 is TGTGCCAGTAGGGCCAGGCCCGATTTACTCTATGGCTACACCTTC. It specifies CASRARPDLLYGYTF.

This clonotype has just one count. CDR3: CSAGQRKTDTQYF. Here the CDR3 DNA reads TGCAGCGCGGGACAGAGGAAGACAGATACGCAGTATTTT. The chain employs TRBV29-1 and TRBJ2-3, with 7 bases matching TRBD1. V was pared by 7 bases and J by 3 bases, with 7 bases of the junction left unmatched. The CDR3 consists of 13 residues. Germline V gene data show CDR1 as SQVTM and CDR2 as ANQGSEA.

This clonotype came up once. The chain couples TRBV6-5 to TRBJ2-3, with D possibly being TRBD2 (6 bases). V lost 4 bases to trimming and J lost 4 bases, with 12 bases between them. Germline V lookup: CDR1 MNHEY, CDR2 SVGAGI. This CDR3 has 14 residues. The CDR3 sequence: CASSSWGDADTQYF. The CDR3 DNA is TGTGCCAGCAGTTCCTGGGGGGACGCAGATACGCAGTATTTT.

The rearrangement links TRBV7-9 to TRBJ2-7; 8 nucleotides agree with TRBD1. Germline V gives CDR1 SEHNR, CDR2 FQNEAQ (reference sequence). Trimming took 7 bases from V and 8 from J; bases not matched to a gene: 4. The length of the CDR3 is 11 residues. The CDR3 sequence: CASTFRGQQYF. CDR3 nucleotide sequence: TGTGCCAGCACCTTCAGGGGGCAGCAGTACTTC.

The chain joins TRBV27 to TRBJ2-7, with D possibly matching TRBD2 (5 bases). Trimming removed 8 bases from V and 5 bases from J, with 13 bases in between. Germline CDR1 and CDR2: MNHEY and SMNVEV (reference sequence). The CDR3 runs to 12 residues. CDR3 nucleotides: TGTGCCAGCGGCTGGGGAGTTGACGAGCAGTACTTC. Translated: CASGWGVDEQYF.

This clonotype was detected only once. The chain is built from TRBV7-9 and TRBJ2-5; tentative D call: TRBD1 (7 bases). Trimming left V 4 bases short and J 5 bases short, with 14 bases between. The CDR3 is made up of 14 amino acids. The germline CDR1 and CDR2 sequences are SEHNR and FQNEAQ (reference sequence). The chain's CDR3 is CASSSQGGWETQYF. CDR3 DNA: TGTGCCAGCAGCTCCCAGGGGGGATGGGAGACCCAGTACTTC.

V usage is TRBV9 and J usage is TRBJ1-1; D possibly corresponds to TRBD1 (5 bases). The germline V and J ends were trimmed by 3 bases and 4 bases, with 13 bases remaining between them. From germline, CDR1 is SGDLS and CDR2 YYNGEE. The length of the CDR3 is 14 residues. The CDR3 DNA is TGTGCCAGCAGCGAGTGGGACCTCAGCACTGAAGCTTTCTTT. Its translation: CASSEWDLSTEAFF.

This chain connects TRBV7-9 to TRBJ1-1; D not certain. The V and J ends lost 2 bases and 6 bases respectively, with 13 bases between them. Looked up from germline, CDR1 is SEHNR and CDR2 is FQNEAQ (reference sequence). This CDR3 has 14 residues. The CDR3 DNA follows: TGTGCCAGCAGCTTACAGGACCAGGTCGCTGAAGCTTTCTTT. It codes for CASSLQDQVAEAFF.

This chain links TRBV7-3 with TRBJ2-1; no clear D. The CDR3 extends over 15 amino acids. Trimming shortened V by 5 bases and J by 0 bases, and 11 bases separated the two germline ends. Germline values: CDR1 SGHTA, CDR2 FQGTGA. CDR3 DNA: TGTGCCAGCAGCCGAGACGATAGCTCCTACAATGAGCAGTTCTTC. Translating gives CASSRDDSSYNEQFF.

The chain uses TRBV20-1 and TRBJ2-7; 10 nucleotides line up with TRBD1. Looked up from germline, CDR1 is DFQATT and CDR2 is SNEGSKA (reference sequence). The CDR3 has 17 residues. V gave up 0 bases and J gave up 5 bases; unmatched junction bases: 13. DNA for the CDR3: TGCAGTGCTAGAGAAGTAGGGGCGACAGGGGGCATCGACGAGCAGTACTTC. The encoded protein is CSAREVGATGGIDEQYF.

The chain joins TRBV2 to TRBJ1-3; 7 bases agree with TRBD1. CDR1 is SNHLY, CDR2 FYNNEI, per germline. V was clipped by 4 bases and J by 0 bases; unmatched bases: 15. There are 19 residues in the CDR3. The CDR3 DNA reads as TGTGCCAGCAGTGCCCCCGGGACAGCCATCCCACTCTCTGGAAACACCATATATTTT. The encoded protein is CASSAPGTAIPLSGNTIYF.

This chain uses TRBV28 with TRBJ2-7; TRBD1 might be the D (6 bases). The CDR3 spans 14 residues. Germline V gives CDR1 MDHEN, CDR2 SYDVKM. Trimming stripped 6 bases from V and 3 bases from J, with 15 bases between. This CDR3 is CASRPPGTLYEQYF. In nucleotides, the CDR3 is TGTGCCAGCAGACCCCCCGGGACACTCTACGAGCAGTACTTC.

This chain joins TRBV6-1 and TRBJ1-2, with TRBD1 as a possible D gene (5 bases). The germline V gene has CDR1 MNHNS and CDR2 SASEGT. The CDR3 loop spans 16 amino acids. Trimming left V 2 bases short and J 2 bases short, with 15 bases between. In DNA form, the CDR3 reads TGTGCCAGCAGTGAATCACCGACGGGGGGGAACTATGGCTACACCTTC. Residues: CASSESPTGGNYGYTF.